The 4 T cell receptor beta chains presented below share a single source sample, sequenced in a study of shared clonotypes between healthy human individuals. Repertoires were generated with immunoSEQ multiplex PCR, while TCRdb's copy carries only in-frame clones and drops some. This sample yields around 1,100,000 clones, of which around three quarters are seen a single time; approximately 0.95% belongs to the top ten. Sample: memory CD4+ T cells from PBMCs. Specified subset: CD45RA-negative fraction. These receptors all stem from a man younger than 35 in good health. Some clones in this sample may be carry-over from other donors' samples.

CDR3 DNA sequence: TGCGCCAGCAGCTTCGGACAGGGAGAAAGTCAGCCCCAGCATTTT. It specifies CASSFGQGESQPQHF. The chain employs TRBV5-1 and TRBJ1-5; TRBD1 agrees at 8 bases. The germline gives CDR1 SGHRS, CDR2 YFSETQ. CDR3 length: 15 amino acids. J lost 6 bases, V lost 2 bases, and 7 bases had no gene match.

This chain connects TRBV10-3 to TRBJ1-1; 9 bases line up with TRBD1. Germline V gene sequence: CDR1 ENHRY, CDR2 SYGVKD. J was trimmed by 0 bases and V by 6 bases; bases with no gene match: 8. The CDR3 runs 16 residues. DNA for the CDR3: TGTGCCATCAGGACCGGGACAGGGCAAATGAACACTGAAGCTTTCTTT. The encoded protein is CAIRTGTGQMNTEAFF.

This chain uses TRBV27 with TRBJ1-4; possible D gene TRBD1, 6 bases. V was shortened by 6 bases and J by 7 bases, with 21 bases between the two germline ends. This CDR3 region has 16 residues. The germline V gene encodes CDR1 MNHEY and CDR2 SMNVEV (reference sequence). CDR3 residues: CASRLGAASGGEKLFF. Written as DNA, the CDR3 is TGTGCCAGCAGATTGGGGGCCGCATCCGGGGGTGAAAAACTGTTTTTT.

The chain recombines TRBV7-2 with TRBJ2-7; 7 bases match TRBD2. Germline V CDR1 and CDR2: SGHTA, FQGNSA. V gave up 1 base and J gave up 6 bases; unmatched junction bases: 9. The CDR3 is made up of 15 amino acids. The CDR3 protein is CASSLDRGGLGEQYF. The CDR3 bases are TGTGCCAGCAGCTTAGATCGGGGAGGGCTCGGCGAGCAGTACTTC. The whole variable domain, filled in from reference TRBV7-2 and TRBJ2-7, reads GAGVSQSPSNKVTEKGKDVELRCDPISGHTALYWYRQSLGQGLEFLIYFQGNSAPDKSGLPSDRFSAERTGGSVSTLTIQRTQQEDSAVYLCASSLDRGGLGEQYFGPGTRLTVT.